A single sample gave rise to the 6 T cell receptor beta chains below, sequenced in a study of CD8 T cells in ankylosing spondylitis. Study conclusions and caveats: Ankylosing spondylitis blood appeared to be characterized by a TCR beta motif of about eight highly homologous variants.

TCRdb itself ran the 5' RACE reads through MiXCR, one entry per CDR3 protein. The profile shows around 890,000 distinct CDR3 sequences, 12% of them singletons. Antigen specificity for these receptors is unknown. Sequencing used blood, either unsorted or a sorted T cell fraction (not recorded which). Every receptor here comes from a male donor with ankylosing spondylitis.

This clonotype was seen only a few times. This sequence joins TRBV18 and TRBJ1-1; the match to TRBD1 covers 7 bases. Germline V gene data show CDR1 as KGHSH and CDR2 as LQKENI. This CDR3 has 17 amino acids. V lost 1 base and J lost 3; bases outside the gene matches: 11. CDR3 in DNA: TGTGCCAGCTCACCACGGGGGCCGACAGGGTGGGACACTGAAGCTTTCTTT. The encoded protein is CASSPRGPTGWDTEAFF.

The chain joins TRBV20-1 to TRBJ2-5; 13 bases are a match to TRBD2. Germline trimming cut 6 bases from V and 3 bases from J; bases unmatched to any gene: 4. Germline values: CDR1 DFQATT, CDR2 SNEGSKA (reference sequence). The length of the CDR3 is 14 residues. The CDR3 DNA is TGCAGTGCAGACGGACTAGCGGGAGAAGAGACCCAGTACTTC. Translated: CSADGLAGEETQYF.

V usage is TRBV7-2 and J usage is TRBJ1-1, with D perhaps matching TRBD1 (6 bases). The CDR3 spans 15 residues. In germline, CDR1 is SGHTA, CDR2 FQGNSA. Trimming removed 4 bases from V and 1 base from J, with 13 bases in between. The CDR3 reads CASSSSGTTNTEAFF. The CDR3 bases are TGTGCCAGCAGCTCCTCCGGGACAACGAACACTGAAGCTTTCTTT.

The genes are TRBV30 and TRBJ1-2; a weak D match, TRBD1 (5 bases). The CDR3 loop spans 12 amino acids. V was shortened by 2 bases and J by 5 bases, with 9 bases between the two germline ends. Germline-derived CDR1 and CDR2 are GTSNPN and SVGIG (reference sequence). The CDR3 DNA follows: TGTGCCTGGAGTAGACAGTCTTATGGCTACACCTTC. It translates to CAWSRQSYGYTF.

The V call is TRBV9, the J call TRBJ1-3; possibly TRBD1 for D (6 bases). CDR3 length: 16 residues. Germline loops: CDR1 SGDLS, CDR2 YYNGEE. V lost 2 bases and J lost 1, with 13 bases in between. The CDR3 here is CASSVGGGSSGNTIYF. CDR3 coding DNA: TGTGCCAGCAGCGTGGGAGGGGGATCGTCTGGAAACACCATATATTTT. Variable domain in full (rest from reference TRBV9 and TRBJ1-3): DSGVTQTPKHLITATGQRVTLRCSPRSGDLSVYWYQQSLDQGLQFLIQYYNGEERAKGNILERFSAQQFPDLHSELNLSSLELGDSALYFCASSVGGGSSGNTIYFGEGSWLTVV.

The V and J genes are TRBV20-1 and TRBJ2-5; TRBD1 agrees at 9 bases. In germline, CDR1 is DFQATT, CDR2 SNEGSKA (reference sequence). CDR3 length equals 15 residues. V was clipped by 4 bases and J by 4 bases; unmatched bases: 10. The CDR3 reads CSATTQGAWVETQYF. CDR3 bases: TGCAGTGCTACCACACAGGGGGCATGGGTAGAGACCCAGTACTTC.